The clone carrying this TCR beta chain has just a few counts. Its antigen is undetermined. This record belongs to a study of response to subunit inactivated influenza vaccine. TCRdb called the RT-PCR reads again in MiXCR, with one record for every CDR3 protein. The repertoire has hundreds of thousands of distinct CDR3 sequences, less than 15% of them found once; the top ten carry about 7.6%. Study conclusions and caveats: Seasonal influenza vaccination, on each occasion, was suggested by the authors to recruit few new T cells.

This receptor was obtained from a middle-aged man who received an inactivated influenza vaccine. This material consisted of PBMCs from blood, taken 14 days before vaccination.

The CDR3 DNA sequence: TGTGCCAGCAGTAAAGCAGACAGGGACTACAATGAGCAGTTCTTC. This translates into CASSKADRDYNEQFF. This chain connects TRBV28 to TRBJ2-1; 7 nucleotides line up with TRBD1. CDR1 is MDHEN, CDR2 SYDVKM, per germline. The trim removed 5 bases at V and 3 bases at J, leaving 7 bases unmatched. CDR3 length: 15 amino acids.